The TCR beta chain under discussion was sequenced for a study of regulatory T cells in long-lasting Graves disease. Time point of the sample: newly diagnosed GD, antithyroid drugs for less than 3 months. PBMCs provided the RNA from which the TCR library was made. Study results and caveats: With a small sample size, accuracy may have been reduced.

This clonotype was seen only a few times. Its matching antigen is unknown. A much bigger clone sits one base away, suggesting this may be a read error. Libraries of TCR beta came from iRepertoire HTBI primers plus Arm-PCR of CDR3 regions. Each CDR3 protein is one row after TCRdb ran MiXCR on the multiplex PCR reads. Of about 500,000 distinct CDR3 sequences listed, around 12% are singletons. The CDR3 contains 13 residues. The germline V gene encodes CDR1 SNHLY and CDR2 FYNNEI. The data also belong to a second study, concerning T cells in Graves' hyperthyroidism and ophthalmopathy. That report notes: Based on clinical symptoms, serum thyroxine and TRAb, thyroid ultrasound and orbital computed tomography, diagnoses were reached. When the TCR CDR3 underwent first-round RT-PCR, the HTBI primer set was used. Model output signaled ophthalmopathy a median approximately 6 months ahead of onset.

This specimen consisted of peripheral blood mononuclear cells (PBMCs), obtained at new diagnosis, from a patient treated with antithyroid drugs. V gene TRBV2 combines with J gene TRBJ2-2; maybe TRBD1 (5 bases). The TCR was taken from a woman in her 30s with Graves disease. CDR3 DNA sequence: TGTGCCAACAGTAGACAGATCACCGGGGAGCTGTTTTTT. Residues: CANSRQITGELFF.